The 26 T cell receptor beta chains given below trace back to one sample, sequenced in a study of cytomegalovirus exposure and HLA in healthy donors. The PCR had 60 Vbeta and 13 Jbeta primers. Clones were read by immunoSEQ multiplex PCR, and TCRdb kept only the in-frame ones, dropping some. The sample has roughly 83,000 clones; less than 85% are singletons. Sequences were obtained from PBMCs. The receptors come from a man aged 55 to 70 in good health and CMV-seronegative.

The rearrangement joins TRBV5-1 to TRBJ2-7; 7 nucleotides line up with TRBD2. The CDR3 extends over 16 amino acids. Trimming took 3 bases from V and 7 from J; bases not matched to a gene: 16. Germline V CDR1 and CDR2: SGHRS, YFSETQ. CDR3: CASSSRLSGEAKEQYF. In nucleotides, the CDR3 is TGCGCCAGCAGCTCAAGATTAAGCGGGGAAGCGAAAGAGCAGTACTTC.

This chain's CDR3 is CATSRPRQGGHEAFF. In DNA, the CDR3 is TGTGCCACCAGCAGACCACGACAGGGTGGTCATGAAGCTTTCTTT. The V call is TRBV15, the J call TRBJ1-1; 7 bases map to TRBD1. V trimming: 2 bases; J trimming: 7 bases; junction bases outside the gene matches: 10. The CDR3 runs to 15 residues. Germline CDR1 reads LNHNV; CDR2 reads YYDKDF (reference sequence).

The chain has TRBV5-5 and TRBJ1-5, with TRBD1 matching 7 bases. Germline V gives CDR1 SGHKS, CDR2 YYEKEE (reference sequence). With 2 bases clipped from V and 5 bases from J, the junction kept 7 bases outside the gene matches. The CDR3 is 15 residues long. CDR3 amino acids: CASSFSGTADQPQHF. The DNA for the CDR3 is TGTGCCAGCAGCTTTTCCGGGACAGCTGATCAGCCCCAGCATTTT. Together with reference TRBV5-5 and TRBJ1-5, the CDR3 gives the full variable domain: DAGVTQSPTHLIKTRGQQVTLRCSPISGHKSVSWYQQVLGQGPQFIFQYYEKEERGRGNFPDRFSARQFPNYSSELNVNALLLGDSALYLCASSFSGTADQPQHFGDGTRLSIL.

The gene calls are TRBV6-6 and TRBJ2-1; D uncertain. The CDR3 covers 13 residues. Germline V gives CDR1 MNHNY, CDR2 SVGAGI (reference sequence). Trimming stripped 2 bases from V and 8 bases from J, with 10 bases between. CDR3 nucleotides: TGTGCCAGCAGTTACACCGGAGAGTATGAGCAGTTCTTC. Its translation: CASSYTGEYEQFF.

Here the CDR3 reads CASSPTGELFF. In DNA form, the CDR3 reads TGTGCCAGTAGTCCGACCGGGGAGCTGTTTTTT. The V gene is TRBV19, the J gene TRBJ2-2; no definite D call. The CDR3 covers 11 residues. Per the germline V gene, CDR1 is LNHDA and CDR2 is SQIVND (reference sequence). V was pared by 5 bases and J by 5 bases, with 3 bases between.

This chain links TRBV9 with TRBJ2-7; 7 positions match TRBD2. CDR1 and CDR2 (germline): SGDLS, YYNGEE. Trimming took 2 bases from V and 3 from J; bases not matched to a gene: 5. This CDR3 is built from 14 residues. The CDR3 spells CASSVFTSVYEQYF. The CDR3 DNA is TGTGCCAGCAGCGTTTTCACTAGCGTCTACGAGCAGTACTTC.

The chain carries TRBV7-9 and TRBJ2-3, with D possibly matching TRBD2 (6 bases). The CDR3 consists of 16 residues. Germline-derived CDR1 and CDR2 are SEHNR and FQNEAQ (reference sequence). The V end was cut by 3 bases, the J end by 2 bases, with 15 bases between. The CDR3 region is CASSFYLGLATDTQYF. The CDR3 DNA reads TGTGCCAGCAGCTTTTATTTGGGACTGGCCACAGATACGCAGTATTTT.

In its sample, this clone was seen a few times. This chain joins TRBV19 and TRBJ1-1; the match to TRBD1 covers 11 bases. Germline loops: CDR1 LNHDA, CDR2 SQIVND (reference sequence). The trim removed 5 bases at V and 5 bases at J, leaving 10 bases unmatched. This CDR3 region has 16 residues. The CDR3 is CASSPGTGGRWTEAFF. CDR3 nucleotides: TGTGCCAGTAGTCCCGGGACAGGGGGAAGGTGGACTGAAGCTTTCTTT.

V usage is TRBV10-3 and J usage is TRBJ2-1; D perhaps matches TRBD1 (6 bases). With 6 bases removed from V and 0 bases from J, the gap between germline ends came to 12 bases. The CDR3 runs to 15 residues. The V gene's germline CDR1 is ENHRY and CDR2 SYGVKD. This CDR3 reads CAISSDRSSYNEQFF. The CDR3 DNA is TGTGCCATCAGCTCGGACAGAAGCTCCTACAATGAGCAGTTCTTC.

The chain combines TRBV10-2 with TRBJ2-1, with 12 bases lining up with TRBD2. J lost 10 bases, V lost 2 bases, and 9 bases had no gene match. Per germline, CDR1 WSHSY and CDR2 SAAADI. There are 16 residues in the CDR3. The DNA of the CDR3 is TGCGCCAGCAGTGAGCCCGGACTAGCGGGGACGGGGGAGCAGTTCTTC. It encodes CASSEPGLAGTGEQFF.

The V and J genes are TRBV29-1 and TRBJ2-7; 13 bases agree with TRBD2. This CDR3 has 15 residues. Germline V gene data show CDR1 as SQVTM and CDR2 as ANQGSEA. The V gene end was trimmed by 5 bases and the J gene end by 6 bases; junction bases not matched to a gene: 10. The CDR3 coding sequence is TGCAGCGTTTGGACTAGCGGGGGACCACCGGGCGAGCAGTACTTC. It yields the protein CSVWTSGGPPGEQYF.

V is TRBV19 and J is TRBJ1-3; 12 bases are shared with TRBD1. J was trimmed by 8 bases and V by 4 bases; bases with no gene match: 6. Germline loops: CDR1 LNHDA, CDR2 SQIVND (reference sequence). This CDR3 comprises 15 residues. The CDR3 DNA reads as TGTGCCAGTAGTACCGGGACAGGGGGCGAATACACCATATATTTT. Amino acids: CASSTGTGGEYTIYF.

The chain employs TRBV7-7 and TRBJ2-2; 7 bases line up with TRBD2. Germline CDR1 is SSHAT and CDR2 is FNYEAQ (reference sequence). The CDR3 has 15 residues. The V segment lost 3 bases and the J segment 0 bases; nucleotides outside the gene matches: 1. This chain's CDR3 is CASSLGGANTGELFF. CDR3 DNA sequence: TGTGCCAGCAGCTTGGGGGGGGCGAACACCGGGGAGCTGTTTTTT.

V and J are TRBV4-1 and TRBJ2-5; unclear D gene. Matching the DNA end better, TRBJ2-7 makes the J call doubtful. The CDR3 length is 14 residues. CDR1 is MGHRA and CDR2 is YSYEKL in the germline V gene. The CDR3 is CASSKQASSYEQYF. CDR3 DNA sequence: TGCGCCAGCAGTAAGCAGGCGAGCTCCTACGAGCAGTACTTC.

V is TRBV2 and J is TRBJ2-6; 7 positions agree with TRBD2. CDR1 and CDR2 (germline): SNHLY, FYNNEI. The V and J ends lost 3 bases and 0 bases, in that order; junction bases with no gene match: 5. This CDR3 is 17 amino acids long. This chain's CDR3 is CASSDGGSHSGANVLTF. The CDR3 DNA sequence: TGTGCCAGCAGTGACGGGGGGTCCCACTCTGGGGCCAACGTCCTGACTTTC.

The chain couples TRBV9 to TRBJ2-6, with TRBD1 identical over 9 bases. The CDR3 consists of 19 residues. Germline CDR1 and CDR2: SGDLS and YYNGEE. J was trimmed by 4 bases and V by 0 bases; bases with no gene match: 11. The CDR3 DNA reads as TGTGCCAGCAGCGTAGCCCTTTTACAGGGGGCACCCGGGGCCAACGTCCTGACTTTC. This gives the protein CASSVALLQGAPGANVLTF.

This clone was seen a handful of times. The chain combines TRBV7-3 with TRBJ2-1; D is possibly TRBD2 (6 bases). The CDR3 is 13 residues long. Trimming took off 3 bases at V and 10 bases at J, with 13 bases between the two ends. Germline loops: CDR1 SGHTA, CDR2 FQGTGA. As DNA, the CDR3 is TGTGCCAGCAGCTTCGGGCGGGGCGGGGAGCAGTTCTTC. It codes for CASSFGRGGEQFF. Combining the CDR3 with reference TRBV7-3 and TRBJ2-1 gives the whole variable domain GAGVSQTPSNKVTEKGKYVELRCDPISGHTALYWYRQSLGQGPEFLIYFQGTGAADDSGLPNDRFFAVRPEGSVSTLKIQRTERGDSAVYLCASSFGRGGEQFFGPGTRLTVL.

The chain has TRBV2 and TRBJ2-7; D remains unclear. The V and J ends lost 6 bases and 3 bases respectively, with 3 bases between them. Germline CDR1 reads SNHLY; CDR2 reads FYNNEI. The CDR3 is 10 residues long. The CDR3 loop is CASSGYEQYF. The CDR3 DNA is TGTGCCAGCAGCGGCTACGAGCAGTACTTC.

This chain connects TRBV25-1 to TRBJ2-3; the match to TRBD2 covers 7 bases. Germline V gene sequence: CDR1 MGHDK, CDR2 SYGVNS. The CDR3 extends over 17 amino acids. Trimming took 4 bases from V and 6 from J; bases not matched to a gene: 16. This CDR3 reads CASSGGGTGGPWDTQYF. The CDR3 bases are TGTGCCAGCAGTGGGGGAGGAACGGGGGGACCTTGGGATACGCAGTATTTT.

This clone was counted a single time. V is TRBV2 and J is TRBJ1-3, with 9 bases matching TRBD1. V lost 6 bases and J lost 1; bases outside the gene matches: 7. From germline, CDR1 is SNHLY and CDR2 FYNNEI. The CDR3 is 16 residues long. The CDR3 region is CASRGTGNLSGNTIYF. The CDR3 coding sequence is TGTGCCAGCAGGGGGACAGGGAACCTATCTGGAAACACCATATATTTT.

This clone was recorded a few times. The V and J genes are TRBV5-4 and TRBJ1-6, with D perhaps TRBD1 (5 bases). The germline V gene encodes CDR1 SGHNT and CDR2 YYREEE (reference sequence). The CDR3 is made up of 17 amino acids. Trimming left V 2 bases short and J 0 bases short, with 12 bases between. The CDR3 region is CASSFVMGGSYNSPLHF. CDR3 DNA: TGTGCCAGCAGCTTTGTCATGGGGGGCTCCTATAATTCACCCCTCCACTTT. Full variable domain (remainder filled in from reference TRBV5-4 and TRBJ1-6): ETGVTQSPTHLIKTRGQQVTLRCSSQSGHNTVSWYQQALGQGPQFIFQYYREEENGRGNFPPRFSGLQFPNYSSELNVNALELDDSALYLCASSFVMGGSYNSPLHFGNGTRLTVT.

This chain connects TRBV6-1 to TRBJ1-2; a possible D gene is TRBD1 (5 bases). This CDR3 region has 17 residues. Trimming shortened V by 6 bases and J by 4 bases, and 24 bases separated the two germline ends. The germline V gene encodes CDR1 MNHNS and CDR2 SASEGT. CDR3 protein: CASSELPGTSLFYGYTF. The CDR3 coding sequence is TGTGCCAGCAGCGAACTTCCGGGGACTTCCCTCTTCTATGGCTACACCTTC.

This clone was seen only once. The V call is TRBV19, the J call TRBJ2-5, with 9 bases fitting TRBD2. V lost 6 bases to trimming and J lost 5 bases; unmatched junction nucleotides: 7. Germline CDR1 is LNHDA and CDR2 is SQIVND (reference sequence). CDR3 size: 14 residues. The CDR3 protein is CASRQLAGEETQYF. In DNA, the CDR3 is TGTGCCAGTAGGCAACTAGCGGGCGAGGAGACCCAGTACTTC. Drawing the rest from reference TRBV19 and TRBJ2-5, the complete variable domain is DGGITQSPKYLFRKEGQNVTLSCEQNLNHDAMYWYRQDPGQGLRLIYYSQIVNDFQKGDIAEGYSVSREKKESFPLTVTSAQKNPTAFYLCASRQLAGEETQYFGPGTRLLVL.

As DNA, the CDR3 is TGTGCCAGCAGCACTAGCGGGGGCGTCCACATGGAGACCCAGTACTTC. Protein: CASSTSGGVHMETQYF. The chain joins TRBV2 to TRBJ2-5; 11 nucleotides align to TRBD2. V was pared by 6 bases and J by 5 bases, with 11 bases of the junction left unmatched. The germline V gene has CDR1 SNHLY and CDR2 FYNNEI. The CDR3 consists of 16 residues.

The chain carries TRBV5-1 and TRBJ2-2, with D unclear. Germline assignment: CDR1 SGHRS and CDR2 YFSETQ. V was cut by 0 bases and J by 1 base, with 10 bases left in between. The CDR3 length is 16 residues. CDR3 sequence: CASSLEVYGNTGELFF. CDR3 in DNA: TGCGCCAGCAGCTTGGAAGTTTACGGGAACACCGGGGAGCTGTTTTTT.

The CDR3 spells CASTPFRGFGPGQTTHEQFF. The CDR3 DNA sequence: TGCGCCAGCACCCCATTTCGAGGGTTCGGGCCTGGCCAAACCACCCATGAGCAGTTCTTC. This sequence joins TRBV5-1 and TRBJ2-1; D may be TRBD2 (5 bases). CDR1 and CDR2 (germline): SGHRS, YFSETQ. Between the trimmed V and J ends, which lost 6 bases and 8 bases, there was a span of 36 bases. The CDR3 runs 20 residues.